This T cell receptor (beta chain) is drawn from a study of OX40 agonist ivuxolimab in advanced cancers. Overall study results and limits: Antigen specificity was not determined for the expanded peripheral T cells. By week 6 at 0.1 to 3.0 mg/kg, blood CD4+ and CD8+ T cells had expanded clonally.

CDR3 length equals 20 residues. The V end lost 0 bases, the J end lost 3 bases, and 26 bases lay between the germline ends. Here immunoSEQ multiplex PCR was the method, and the copy in TCRdb shows in-frame clones only, minus some. Of 56,000 or so clones in the sample, about 85% were seen once. As to this clone: Its antigen is undetermined.

Autoimmune disease history or systemic immunosuppression barred patients. The timepoints at which blood was sampled were baseline, cycle 4 day 1, and cycle 7 day 1. The V gene is TRBV23-1, the J gene TRBJ2-5; maybe TRBD2 (7 bases). TRBV23-1 is assigned to the ORF class and has an uncertain function. This clonotype was obtained from an adult with an advanced solid tumor such as melanoma, head and neck, liver or kidney cancer. This specimen consisted of CD4+ or CD8+ T cells sorted from blood, obtained in a trial of the OX40 agonist ivuxolimab. The CDR3 bases are TGCGCCAGCAGTCAATCGGGGGGGCAGCTAGATGCTGACTGGAAAGAGACCCAGTACTTC. It encodes CASSQSGGQLDADWKETQYF.